The TCR beta chain described here comes from a study of CD8 T cells in Susac syndrome. There are 13 residues in the CDR3. The germline CDR1 and CDR2 sequences are SQVTM and ANQGSEA. The V and J ends lost 2 bases and 3 bases respectively, with 9 bases between them. The authors sequenced TCR beta from blood CD8+ and CD4+ T cells. Negative isolation yielded CD4+ and CD8+ T cells, and FACS enriched TEMRA cells. With random hexamers, reverse transcription was performed on about 0.5 to 1 ug of RNA. Amplification of TCR beta CDR3 by immunoSEQ multiplex PCR spanned 54 Vbeta and 13 Jbeta. TCRdb passed the immunoSEQ multiplex PCR reads through MiXCR, listing each CDR3 protein once. The table has 180,000 or so distinct CDR3 sequences, roughly 95% seen once.

J is TRBJ2-3 and V is TRBV29-1, with a tentative D call TRBD1 (5 bases). The sequencing input was CD4+ T cells from PBMCs. The source is a human donor with multiple sclerosis. The CDR3 sequence: CSVETGRTDTQYF. CDR3 sequence (DNA): TGCAGCGTTGAAACAGGAAGGACAGATACGCAGTATTTT.